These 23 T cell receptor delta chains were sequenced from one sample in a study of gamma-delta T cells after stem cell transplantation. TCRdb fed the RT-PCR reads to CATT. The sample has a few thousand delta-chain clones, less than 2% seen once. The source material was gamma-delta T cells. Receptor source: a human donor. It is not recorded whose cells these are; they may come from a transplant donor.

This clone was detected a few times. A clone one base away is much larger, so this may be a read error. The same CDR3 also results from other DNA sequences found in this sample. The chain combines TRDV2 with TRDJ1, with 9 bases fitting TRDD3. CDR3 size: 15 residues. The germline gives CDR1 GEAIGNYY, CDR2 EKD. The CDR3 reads CACDPLGDIVDKLIF. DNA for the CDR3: TGCGCCTGTGACCCCTTGGGGGATATTGTCGATAAACTCATCTTT.

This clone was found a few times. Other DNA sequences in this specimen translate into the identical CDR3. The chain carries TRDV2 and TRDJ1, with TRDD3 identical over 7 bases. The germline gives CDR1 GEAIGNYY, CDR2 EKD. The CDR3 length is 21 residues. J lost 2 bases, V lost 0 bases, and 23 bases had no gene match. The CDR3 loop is CACDTPPDWGIRRSFTDKLIF. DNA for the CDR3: TGTGCCTGTGACACCCCTCCCGACTGGGGAATACGCCGGAGTTTTACCGATAAACTCATCTTT.

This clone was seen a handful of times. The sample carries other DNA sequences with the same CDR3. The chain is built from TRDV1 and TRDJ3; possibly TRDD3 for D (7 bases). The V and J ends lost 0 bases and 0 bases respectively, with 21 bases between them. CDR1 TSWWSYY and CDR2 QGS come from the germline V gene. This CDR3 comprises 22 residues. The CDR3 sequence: CALGELPTPWGLSSWDTRQMFF. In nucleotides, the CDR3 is TGTGCTCTTGGGGAACTTCCTACACCCTGGGGGCTGAGCTCCTGGGACACCCGACAGATGTTTTTC.

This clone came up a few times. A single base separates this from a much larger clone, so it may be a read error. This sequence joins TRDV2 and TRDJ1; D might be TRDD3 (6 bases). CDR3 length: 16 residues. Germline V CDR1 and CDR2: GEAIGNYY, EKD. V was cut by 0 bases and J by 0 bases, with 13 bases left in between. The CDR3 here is CACDTAGERYTDKLIF. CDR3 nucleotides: TGTGCCTGTGACACCGCTGGGGAAAGGTACACCGATAAACTCATCTTT.

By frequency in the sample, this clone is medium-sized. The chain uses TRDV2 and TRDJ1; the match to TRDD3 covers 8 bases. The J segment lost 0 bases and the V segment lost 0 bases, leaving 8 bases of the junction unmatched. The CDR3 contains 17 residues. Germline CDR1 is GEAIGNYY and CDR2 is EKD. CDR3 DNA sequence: TGTGCCTGTGACACCGTAGGTGGGGGATTAGACACCGATAAACTCATCTTT. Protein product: CACDTVGGGLDTDKLIF.

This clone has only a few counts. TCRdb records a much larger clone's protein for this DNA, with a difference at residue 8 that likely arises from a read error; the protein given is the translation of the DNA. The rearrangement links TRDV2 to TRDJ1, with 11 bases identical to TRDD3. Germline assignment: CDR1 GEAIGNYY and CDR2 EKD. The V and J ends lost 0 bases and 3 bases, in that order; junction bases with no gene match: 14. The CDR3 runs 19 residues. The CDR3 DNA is TGTGCCTGTGACACCGTCAGTGCTGGGGGATACAGAGGAGCCGATAAACTCATCTTT. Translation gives CACDTVSAGGYRGADKLIF.

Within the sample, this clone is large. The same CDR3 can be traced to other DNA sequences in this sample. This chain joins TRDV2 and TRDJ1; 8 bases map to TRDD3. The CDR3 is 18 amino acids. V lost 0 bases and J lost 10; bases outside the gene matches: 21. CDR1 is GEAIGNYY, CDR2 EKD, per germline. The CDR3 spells CACDTVGRVGDPRRGLIF. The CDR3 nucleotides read TGTGCCTGTGACACCGTTGGCAGGGTGGGGGATCCCCGGAGAGGACTCATCTTT.

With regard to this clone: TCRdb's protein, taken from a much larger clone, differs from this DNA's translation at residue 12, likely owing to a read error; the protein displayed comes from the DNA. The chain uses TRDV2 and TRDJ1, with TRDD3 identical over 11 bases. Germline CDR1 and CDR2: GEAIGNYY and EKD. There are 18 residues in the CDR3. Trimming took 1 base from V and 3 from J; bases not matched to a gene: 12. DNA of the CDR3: TGTGCCTGTGACACGTCGTGGGGGATACGCCGGAGGTCCGATAAACTCATCTTT. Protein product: CACDTSWGIRRRSDKLIF.

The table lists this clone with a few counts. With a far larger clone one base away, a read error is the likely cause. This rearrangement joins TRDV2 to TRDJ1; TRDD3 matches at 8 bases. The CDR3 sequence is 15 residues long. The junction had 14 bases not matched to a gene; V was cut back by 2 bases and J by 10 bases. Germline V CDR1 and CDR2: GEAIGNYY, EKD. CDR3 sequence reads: CACDNLLGVPEGLIF. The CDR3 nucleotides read TGTGCCTGTGACAATCTACTGGGGGTCCCTGAGGGACTCATCTTT.

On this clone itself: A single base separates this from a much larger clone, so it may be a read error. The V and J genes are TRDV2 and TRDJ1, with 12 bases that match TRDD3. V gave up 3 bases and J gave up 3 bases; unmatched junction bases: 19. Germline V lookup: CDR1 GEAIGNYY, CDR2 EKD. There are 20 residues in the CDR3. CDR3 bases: TGTGCCTGTGACGCGCTACTGGGGGATACAAGGCTGGGGTACGCCGATAAACTCATCTTT. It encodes CACDALLGDTRLGYADKLIF.

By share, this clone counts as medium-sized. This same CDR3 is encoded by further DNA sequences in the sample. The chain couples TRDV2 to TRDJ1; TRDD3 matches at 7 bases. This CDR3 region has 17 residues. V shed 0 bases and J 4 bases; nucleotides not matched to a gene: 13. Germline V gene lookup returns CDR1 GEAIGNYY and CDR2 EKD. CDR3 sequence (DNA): TGTGCCTGTGACACCGCAGGATACGGGTTTTCACGCGATAAACTCATCTTT. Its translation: CACDTAGYGFSRDKLIF.

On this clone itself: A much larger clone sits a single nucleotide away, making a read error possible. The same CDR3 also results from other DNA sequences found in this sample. CDR3 amino acids: CACDYWGYDKLIF. Here the CDR3 DNA reads TGTGCCTGTGATTACTGGGGATACGATAAACTCATTTTT. The chain employs TRDV2 and TRDJ1, with 9 bases that match TRDD3. CDR1 GEAIGNYY and CDR2 EKD come from the germline V gene. The length of the CDR3 is 13 residues.

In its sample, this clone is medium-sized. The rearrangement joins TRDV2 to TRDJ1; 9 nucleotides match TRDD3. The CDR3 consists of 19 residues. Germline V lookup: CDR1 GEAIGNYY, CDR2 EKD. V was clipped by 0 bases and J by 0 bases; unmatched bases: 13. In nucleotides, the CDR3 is TGTGCCTGTGACACCGTCCGTACTGGGGGACTTAGGTACACCGATAAACTCATCTTT. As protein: CACDTVRTGGLRYTDKLIF.

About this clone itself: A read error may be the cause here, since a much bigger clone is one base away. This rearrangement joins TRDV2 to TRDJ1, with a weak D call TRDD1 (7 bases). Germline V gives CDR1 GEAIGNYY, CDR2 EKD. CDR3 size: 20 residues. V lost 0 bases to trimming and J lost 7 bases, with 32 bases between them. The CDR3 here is CACDTVASSQSKIVRGKLIF. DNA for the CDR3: TGTGCCTGTGACACCGTGGCTTCCTCACAGTCGAAAATAGTAAGGGGTAAACTCATCTTT.

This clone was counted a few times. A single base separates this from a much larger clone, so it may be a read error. CDR3 sequence reads: CACNMVGDKYTDKLIF. Here the CDR3 DNA reads TGTGCCTGTAACATGGTGGGGGACAAATACACCGATAAACTCATCTTT. V is TRDV2 and J is TRDJ1; 7 nucleotides agree with TRDD3. The CDR3 extends over 16 amino acids. Germline assignment: CDR1 GEAIGNYY and CDR2 EKD. V gave up 6 bases and J gave up 0 bases; unmatched junction bases: 12.

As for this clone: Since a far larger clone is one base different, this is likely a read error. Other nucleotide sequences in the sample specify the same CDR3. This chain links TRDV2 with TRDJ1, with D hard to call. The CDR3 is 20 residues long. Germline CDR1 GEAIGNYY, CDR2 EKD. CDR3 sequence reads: CACDPIRSFEPNQYTDKLIF. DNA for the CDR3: TGTGCCTGTGACCCGATCAGGTCGTTCGAACCGAACCAATACACTGATAAACTCATCTTT.

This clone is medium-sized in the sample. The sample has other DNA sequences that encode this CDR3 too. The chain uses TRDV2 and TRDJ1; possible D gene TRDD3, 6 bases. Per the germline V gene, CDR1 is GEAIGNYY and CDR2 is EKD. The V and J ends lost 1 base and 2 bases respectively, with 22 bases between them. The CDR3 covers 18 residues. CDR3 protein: CACDTLRGDFPLTDKLIF. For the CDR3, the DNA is TGTGCCTGTGACACGCTCAGGGGGGACTTTCCCTTAACCGATAAACTCATCTTT.

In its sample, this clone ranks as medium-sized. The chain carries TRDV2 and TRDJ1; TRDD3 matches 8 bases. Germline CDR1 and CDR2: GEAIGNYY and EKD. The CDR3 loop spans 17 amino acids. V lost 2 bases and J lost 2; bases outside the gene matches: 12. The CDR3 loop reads CACDRLEGYGGTDKLIF. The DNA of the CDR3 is TGTGCCTGTGACAGGTTGGAGGGATACGGGGGAACCGATAAACTCATCTTT.

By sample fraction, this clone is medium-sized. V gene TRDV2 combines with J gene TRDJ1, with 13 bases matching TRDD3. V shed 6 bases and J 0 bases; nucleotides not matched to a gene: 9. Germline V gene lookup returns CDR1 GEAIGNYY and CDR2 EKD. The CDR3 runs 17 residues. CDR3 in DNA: TGTGCCTGTTACTTACTGGGGGATACGATGAACACCGATAAACTCATCTTT. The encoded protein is CACYLLGDTMNTDKLIF.

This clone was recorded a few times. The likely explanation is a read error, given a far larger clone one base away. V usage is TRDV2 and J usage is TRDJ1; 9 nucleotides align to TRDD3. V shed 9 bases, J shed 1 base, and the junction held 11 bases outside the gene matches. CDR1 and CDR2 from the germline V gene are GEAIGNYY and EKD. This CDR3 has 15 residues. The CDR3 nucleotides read TGTGCCCGCATGGCCTTGGGGGATAGCACCGATAAACTCATCTTT. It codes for CARMALGDSTDKLIF.

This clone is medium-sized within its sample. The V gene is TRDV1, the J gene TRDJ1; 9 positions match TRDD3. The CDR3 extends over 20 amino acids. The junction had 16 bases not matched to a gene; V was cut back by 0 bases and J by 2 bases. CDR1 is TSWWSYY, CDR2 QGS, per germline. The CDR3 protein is CALGELLFPLGIRGTDKLIF. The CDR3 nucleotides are TGTGCTCTTGGGGAACTACTCTTCCCCCTGGGGATACGGGGGACCGATAAACTCATCTTT.

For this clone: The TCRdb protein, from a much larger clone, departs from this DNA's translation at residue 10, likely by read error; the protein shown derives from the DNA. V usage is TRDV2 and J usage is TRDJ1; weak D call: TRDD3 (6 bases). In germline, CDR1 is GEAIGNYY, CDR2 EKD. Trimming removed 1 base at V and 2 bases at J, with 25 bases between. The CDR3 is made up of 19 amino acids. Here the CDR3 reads CACDTLLKHPGGHTDKLIF. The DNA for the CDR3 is TGTGCCTGTGACACGCTCCTCAAACATCCCGGGGGACATACCGATAAACTCATCTTT.

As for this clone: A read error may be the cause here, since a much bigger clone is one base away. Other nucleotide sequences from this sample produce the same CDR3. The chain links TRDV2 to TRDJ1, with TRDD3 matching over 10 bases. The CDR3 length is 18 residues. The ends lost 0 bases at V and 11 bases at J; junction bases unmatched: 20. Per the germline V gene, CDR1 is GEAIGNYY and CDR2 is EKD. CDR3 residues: CACDTVGVLSKLGDSLIF. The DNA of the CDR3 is TGTGCCTGTGACACCGTAGGCGTTTTGAGTAAGCTGGGGGATAGTCTCATCTTT.